This TCR beta chain was recorded in a study of blood T cells in healthy people across ages. Drawn from each donor were 8.5 to 10 milliliters of peripheral blood. Total RNA, at least 5 micrograms per sample, was extracted from PBMCs. The second PCR ran 7 to 11 cycles with a sample-barcoded 5' primer and J-beta primers. TCRdb re-derived calls from the 5' RACE reads in MiXCR, one entry per CDR3 protein. The table lists approximately 900,000 distinct CDR3 sequences, around 49% of them singletons, with around 15% in the top ten. The length of the CDR3 is 20 residues. Losses at the gene ends were 4 bases for V and 6 bases for J; bases not matched to a gene: 23. Looked up from germline, CDR1 is LGHNA and CDR2 is YNFKEQ. Notes on the study in general: Among long-lived donors, naive CD4+ cells were more numerous and diversity higher than in aged donors.

As for this clonotype: Its antigen is unknown.

The rearrangement joins TRBV4-2 to TRBJ2-7, with 11 nucleotides matching TRBD2. Material for sequencing was blood. This clonotype originated in a man aged 25 to 40 in good health. CDR3 DNA sequence: TGTGCCAGCAGCCGAGAGGTCATGGTAGGGCTAGCGGGGGGTTCGGTCGAGCAGTACTTC. Translation gives CASSREVMVGLAGGSVEQYF.